These T cell receptor beta chains were read from a single sample in a study of T cell repertoires in cytomegalovirus infection. These receptors have no known antigen. TCRdb ran MiXCR on the reads and lists one entry per CDR3 protein. The sample contains under 450,000 distinct CDR3 sequences, about 32% of which appear only once. The sample consisted of cultured PBMCs, taken from culture after CMV antigen stimulation. These receptors all come from a human donor in good health (CMV status not recorded). Some clones in this sample may be carry-over from other donors' samples. Both conserved end residues are part of each CDR3. A D gene is named only where the DNA matches it firmly. Clone size is stated in some rows and not others, as once, few, many or a class when expanded.

V	D	J	size	DNA	CDR3
TRBV28	.	TRBJ1-2	.	TGTGCCAGCAGTTTCGCAGGTCTCTATGGCTACACCTTC	CASSFAGLYGYTF
TRBV18	.	TRBJ1-5	few	TGTGCCAGCTCACCACAGTCGGGTCGAGATCAGCCCCAGCATTTT	CASSPQSGRDQPQHF
TRBV12-3/TRBV12-4	TRBD1	TRBJ2-1	.	TGTGCCAGCACCAACCCGGGACAGGGAATGGGTGAGCAGTTCTTC	CASTNPGQGMGEQFF
TRBV2	.	TRBJ2-6	.	TGTGCCAGCAGTCCTACATGGCTCTCTGGGGCCAACGTCCTGACTTTC	CASSPTWLSGANVLTF
TRBV20-1	.	TRBJ2-4	.	TGCAGTGCTACCCCCGAGGGGACTGTAGCCAAAAACATTCAGTACTTC	CSATPEGTVAKNIQYF
TRBV7-8	TRBD1	TRBJ2-1	few	TGTGCCAGCAGCTTATCCCTTTTCGGTGGGATTAGGGACAGGGGAATCGATGAGCAGTTCTTC	CASSLSLFGGIRDRGIDEQFF
TRBV18	.	TRBJ2-3	.	TGTGCCAGCTCACCACCGAGGTCTAGAACAGATACGCAGTATTTT	CASSPPRSRTDTQYF
TRBV4-3	.	TRBJ2-5	once	TGCGCCAGCAGCCAAGATCGGCAGGGCCTGCAAGAGACCCAGTACTTC	CASSQDRQGLQETQYF
TRBV20-1	.	TRBJ2-7	.	TGCAGTGCCTTTTCGGAGACAAACTACGAGCAGTACTTC	CSAFSETNYEQYF
TRBV3-1	.	TRBJ2-7	.	TGTGCCAGCAGCCAAGCCACCGACCTCCACTACGAGCAGTACTTC	CASSQATDLHYEQYF
TRBV5-4	.	TRBJ2-3	.	TGTGCCAGCAGCTTGGCGCGAGCGTTCTCAGATACGCAGTATTTT	CASSLARAFSDTQYF
TRBV7-8	.	TRBJ1-5	few	TGTGCCAGCAGCTCAAGACTGGGGGGGAGCAATCAGCCCCAGCATTTT	CASSSRLGGSNQPQHF
TRBV7-2	TRBD2	TRBJ2-5	.	TGTGCCAGCAGCCCTCGACTAGCGGGAGGGCAAGAGACCCAGTACTTC	CASSPRLAGGQETQYF
TRBV12-3/TRBV12-4	TRBD1	TRBJ2-6	few	TGTGCCAGCCAGCCGGGACAGGGGATCCCTGGGGCCAACGTCCTGACTTTC	CASQPGQGIPGANVLTF
TRBV18	.	TRBJ2-1	.	TGTGCCAGCTCACCCCCCCGCGGCGGGACGGCGACGCCGTTCTCCTACAATGAGCAGTTCTTC	CASSPPRGGTATPFSYNEQFF
TRBV7-8	TRBD2	TRBJ2-1	few	TGTGCCAGCAGCTTAGTTCGACTAGCGGGCCACAATGAGCAGTTCTTC	CASSLVRLAGHNEQFF
TRBV7-2	.	TRBJ1-3	few	TGTGCCAGCAGCCCCACCCCCGCAGTCTCCGGAAACACCATATATTTT	CASSPTPAVSGNTIYF
TRBV4-1	TRBD2	TRBJ2-3	few	TGCGCCAGCAGCCAAGTGCTAGCGGGAGTTTTGTCAGATACGCAGTATTTT	CASSQVLAGVLSDTQYF
TRBV20-1	.	TRBJ2-3	.	TGCAGTGCTAGAGATCCCGCGGCCGTTGGGTGGACAGATACGCAGTATTTT	CSARDPAAVGWTDTQYF
TRBV29-1	TRBD1	TRBJ1-1	.	TGCAGCGCCTACAGGGGAAAGACTGAAGCTTTCTTT	CSAYRGKTEAFF
TRBV7-2	TRBD1	TRBJ1-1	.	TGTGCCAGCAGCCGTGACAGGGGAAGCACTGAAGCTTTCTTT	CASSRDRGSTEAFF
TRBV7-9	.	TRBJ2-7	.	TGTGCCAGCAGCTTAACCGGGACGGGGACCTACGAGCAGTACTTC	CASSLTGTGTYEQYF
TRBV7-9	.	TRBJ2-1	.	TGTGCCAGCAGCTCCCCGGGACTTGGGCTCAATGAGCAGTTCTTC	CASSSPGLGLNEQFF
TRBV20-1	TRBD1	TRBJ2-7	.	TGCAGTGCTAGAGCGTCTTCGGGACAGGCCGCCTACGAGCAGTACTTC	CSARASSGQAAYEQYF
TRBV5-4	.	TRBJ2-7	.	TGTGCCAGCAGCCTTCAGGACAGATCCTACGAGCAGTACTTC	CASSLQDRSYEQYF
TRBV12-3/TRBV12-4	TRBD1	TRBJ1-2	few	TGTGCCAGCAGCCCTCGGACAGGGGACTATGGCTACACCTTC	CASSPRTGDYGYTF
TRBV5-1	TRBD2	TRBJ2-1	.	TGCGCCAGCAGCTTGGCCCCTAGCGGGAGCTCCTACAATGAGCAGTTCTTC	CASSLAPSGSSYNEQFF
TRBV6-8	.	TRBJ1-4	.	TGTGCCAGCAGTTACGGAATAAGTGAAAAACTGTTTTTT	CASSYGISEKLFF
TRBV4-1	.	TRBJ1-1	few	TGCGCCAGCAGCCAGAGGGGTACAGGGATGAACACTGAAGCTTTCTTT	CASSQRGTGMNTEAFF
TRBV4-2	TRBD2	TRBJ2-5	.	TGTGCCAGCAGCCGAGGGACTAGCGAGAAGCAAGAGACCCAGTACTTC	CASSRGTSEKQETQYF
TRBV7-2	.	TRBJ2-2	few	TGTGCCAGCAGCGCGGCGTACGCGAACACCGGGGAGCTGTTTTTT	CASSAAYANTGELFF
TRBV7-4	.	TRBJ1-1	.	TGTGCCAGCAGCGGGCCAAAAAGCCGGCAACTCAACACTGAAGCTTTCTTT	CASSGPKSRQLNTEAFF
TRBV4-3	.	TRBJ1-4	few	TGCGCCAGCAGCCAAGCGAGAACAACTAATGAAAAACTGTTTTTT	CASSQARTTNEKLFF
TRBV12-5	.	TRBJ1-2	few	TGTGCTAGTGGCCCCACAGAGACGAGTGGCTACACCTTC	CASGPTETSGYTF
TRBV5-1	TRBD2	TRBJ2-5	few	TGCGCCAGCAGTACTAGCGGGACCAGTGAAGAGACCCAGTACTTC	CASSTSGTSEETQYF
TRBV6-2/TRBV6-3	.	TRBJ2-7	.	TGTGCCAGCAGCCTAAACTTCTACGAGCAGTACTTC	CASSLNFYEQYF
TRBV28	.	TRBJ1-4	few	TGTGCCAGCGGAATGGGGTATACTAATGAAAAACTGTTTTTT	CASGMGYTNEKLFF
TRBV6-2/TRBV6-3	.	TRBJ2-1	.	TGTGCCAGCAGTTCCGGGGGCGAAAGTAACTCCTACAATGAGCAGTTCTTC	CASSSGGESNSYNEQFF
TRBV10-2	.	TRBJ1-4	.	TGCGCCAGCAGCTCACAACGGCAGGTCGGCGAAAAACTGTTTTTT	CASSSQRQVGEKLFF
TRBV10-3	.	TRBJ2-3	.	TGTGCCATCAGTGAGTCTGCGGAGGGGGGGACAGATACGCAGTATTTT	CAISESAEGGTDTQYF
TRBV5-7	.	TRBJ2-3	.	TGTGCCAGCAGCTTTAGGGGGTTTTGGAGGGCGCAGTATTTT	CASSFRGFWRAQYF
TRBV7-2	.	TRBJ2-2	.	TGTGCCAGCAGCTCCGAGTTGGCCACGAACACCGGGGAGCTGTTTTTT	CASSSELATNTGELFF
TRBV15	.	TRBJ1-3	few	TGTGCCACCAGCAGGAGGATACAAGGGAGGGGTAACACCATATATTTT	CATSRRIQGRGNTIYF
TRBV6-5	TRBD2	TRBJ2-3	few	TGTGCCAGCAGTTCCGCAACTAGCGGGAGTTTCGGTACGCAGTATTTT	CASSSATSGSFGTQYF
TRBV19	.	TRBJ1-2	.	TGTGCCAGTAGTATAGGGGCCCGGGACTATGGCTACACCTTC	CASSIGARDYGYTF
TRBV7-2	TRBD1	TRBJ2-2	few	TGTGCCAGCAGCCCGGACAGGGGGCTAGCCGGGGAGCTGTTTTTT	CASSPDRGLAGELFF
TRBV5-4	.	TRBJ2-4	few	TGTGCCAGCAGCTTGGCGCAGGTGAGCGTCAAAAACATTCAGTACTTC	CASSLAQVSVKNIQYF
TRBV7-2	TRBD2	TRBJ2-3	few	TGTGCCAGCACCCTCACTAGCGGGGGGAGAGATACGCAGTATTTT	CASTLTSGGRDTQYF
TRBV19	.	TRBJ1-2	few	TGTGCCAGTAGTCTCGGGGGAGGGGCCCCCGTACTATATGGCTACACCTTC	CASSLGGGAPVLYGYTF
TRBV6-2/TRBV6-3	.	TRBJ1-1	.	TGTGCCAGCCGCAGGAGCACGGTACGAGGTACTGAAGCTTTCTTT	CASRRSTVRGTEAFF
TRBV19	TRBD1	TRBJ1-6	few	TGTGCCAGTAGTGGGACAGTAGGCTATAATTCACCCCTCCACTTT	CASSGTVGYNSPLHF
TRBV6-2/TRBV6-3	TRBD2	TRBJ2-1	few	TGTGCCAGCAGCCGGGAGGGTGGGGCGGGATCAATCTCCTACAATGAGCAGTTCTTC	CASSREGGAGSISYNEQFF
TRBV4-3	TRBD2	TRBJ2-1	.	TGCGCCAGCAGCCAAGCTCCCCTACTAGCGGGAGGAAATGAGCAGTTCTTC	CASSQAPLLAGGNEQFF